These T cell receptor beta chains were read from a single sample in a study of blood T cell repertoires in COVID-19. Only in-frame clones appear in the TCRdb table, and some are missing; sequencing was by immunoSEQ multiplex PCR. This repertoire shows about 220,000 clones, about 86% found once; its top ten account for 14% to 15%. The specimen was PBMCs or T cells enriched from blood (not recorded which). The source is a woman between 50 and 59 years old with acute COVID-19. CDR3s include the opening cysteine and the closing phenylalanine or tryptophan. A D gene is named only where the DNA matches it firmly. A row's size may be missing; if present it is once, few, many or a size class.

D | size | J | V | CDR3 | DNA
. | . | TRBJ1-2 | TRBV29-1 | CSATLDRIGGYTF | TGCAGCGCAACCTTAGACAGGATTGGTGGCTACACCTTC
. | . | TRBJ2-3 | TRBV9 | CASSALAGEDTQYF | TGTGCCAGCAGCGCGCTAGCCGGGGAGGATACGCAGTATTTT
. | once | TRBJ2-1 | TRBV7-3 | CASSLMAGSYNEQFF | TGTGCCAGCAGCTTAATGGCGGGTTCCTACAATGAGCAGTTCTTC
TRBD1 | once | TRBJ2-7 | TRBV28 | CASRATGSYEQYF | TGTGCCAGCAGGGCGACAGGGAGCTACGAGCAGTACTTC
. | . | TRBJ2-5 | TRBV6-5 | CASIQSSGQETQYF | TGTGCCAGCATCCAGTCCTCCGGGCAAGAGACCCAGTACTTC
. | . | TRBJ1-1 | TRBV6-6 | CASSYGVGALNTEAFF | TGTGCCAGCAGTTACGGCGTCGGAGCTTTGAACACTGAAGCTTTCTTT
. | . | TRBJ1-1 | TRBV19 | CASSSAGLVRLNTEAFF | TGTGCCAGTAGTAGTGCAGGGTTGGTTCGTTTGAACACTGAAGCTTTCTTT
. | . | TRBJ2-1 | TRBV30 | CAWSSTGTYNEQFF | TGTGCCTGGAGTTCAACAGGGACCTACAATGAGCAGTTCTTC
TRBD1 | . | TRBJ1-2 | TRBV7-3 | CASSLAPSTGNYGYTF | TGTGCCAGCAGCTTAGCCCCTTCGACAGGGAACTATGGCTACACCTTC
. | . | TRBJ1-4 | TRBV27 | CASSFGRPSTGELFF | TGTGCCAGCAGTTTCGGGAGACCTTCGACTGGGGAACTGTTTTTT
. | . | TRBJ1-1 | TRBV25-1 | CASSEGAHTEAFF | TGTGCCAGCAGTGAGGGGGCGCACACTGAAGCTTTCTTT
TRBD1 | . | TRBJ1-2 | TRBV6-1 | CASSEWTGTNYGYTF | TGTGCCAGCAGTGAATGGACAGGGACTAACTATGGCTACACCTTC
TRBD2 | . | TRBJ2-1 | TRBV13 | CASSPPSGPYNEQFF | TGTGCCAGCAGCCCGCCTAGCGGCCCTTACAATGAGCAGTTCTTC
TRBD1 | . | TRBJ1-2 | TRBV18 | CASSPPQRQGADQTF | TGTGCCAGCTCACCACCCCAGAGACAGGGGGCGGATCAAACCTTC
. | . | TRBJ1-1 | TRBV28 | CASNPLGGEAFF | TGTGCCAGCAACCCGCTCGGAGGGGAAGCTTTCTTT
. | . | TRBJ2-7 | TRBV2 | CASSELGPMVLRGQYF | TGTGCCAGCAGTGAATTGGGTCCGATGGTTTTACGAGGACAGTACTTC
TRBD2 | . | TRBJ2-5 | TRBV30 | CAWSRLTSGLETQYF | TGTGCCTGGAGTCGCCTGACTAGCGGGCTGGAGACCCAGTACTTC
. | . | TRBJ1-1 | TRBV5-8 | CASSLPGLRPEAFF | TGTGCCAGCAGCTTACCAGGGCTTAGACCTGAAGCTTTCTTT
. | once | TRBJ1-4 | TRBV5-1 | CASSLSGSLREKLFF | TGCGCCAGCAGCTTGTCAGGCAGTTTGAGAGAAAAACTGTTTTTT
. | . | TRBJ2-1 | TRBV4-2 | CASSPAGVAGPTYNEQFF | TGTGCCAGCAGCCCCGCTGGGGTGGCAGGGCCCACCTACAATGAGCAGTTCTTC
. | . | TRBJ1-3 | TRBV5-4 | CASSTYMGAKDTIYF | TGTGCCAGCAGCACGTATATGGGGGCGAAGGACACCATATATTTT
. | . | TRBJ1-5 | TRBV4-1 | CASSQDGGFGNQPQHF | TGCGCCAGCAGCCAAGATGGGGGGTTTGGCAATCAGCCCCAGCATTTT
TRBD2 | . | TRBJ2-1 | TRBV30 | CAWNVRQGLDNEQFF | TGTGCCTGGAATGTCCGGCAGGGACTAGATAATGAGCAGTTCTTC
TRBD2 | . | TRBJ2-7 | TRBV29-1 | CSVRKLAGEYEQYF | TGCAGCGTCCGAAAACTAGCGGGAGAGTACGAGCAGTACTTC
TRBD2 | . | TRBJ2-1 | TRBV2 | CASEGLAGVNEQFF | TGTGCCAGTGAAGGACTAGCGGGAGTCAATGAGCAGTTCTTC
. | . | TRBJ2-7 | TRBV7-2 | CASSLNWANYEQYF | TGTGCCAGCAGCTTAAACTGGGCCAACTACGAGCAGTACTTC
TRBD2 | . | TRBJ2-1 | TRBV28 | CASSKTSRKEQFF | TGTGCCAGCAGCAAGACTAGCCGAAAAGAGCAGTTCTTC
. | . | TRBJ2-7 | TRBV5-6 | CASSLSGAGDEQYF | TGTGCCAGCAGCTTATCAGGGGCCGGGGACGAGCAGTACTTC
TRBD1 | . | TRBJ2-3 | TRBV5-1 | CASSIGQGGTDTQYF | TGCGCCAGCAGCATAGGACAGGGGGGCACAGATACGCAGTATTTT
TRBD1 | . | TRBJ2-1 | TRBV27 | CASRGYRDRNNEQFF | TGTGCCAGCAGGGGATATAGGGACAGAAACAATGAGCAGTTCTTC
TRBD1 | . | TRBJ1-5 | TRBV10-3 | CATGGFERQGARQPQHF | TGTGCCACCGGGGGGTTCGAGAGGCAGGGGGCTAGACAGCCCCAGCATTTT
TRBD1 | . | TRBJ1-2 | TRBV29-1 | CSVSEGASYGYTF | TGCAGCGTTTCTGAGGGGGCAAGCTATGGCTACACCTTC
TRBD2 | . | TRBJ2-1 | TRBV9 | CASSVGLAGGPQKNEQFF | TGTGCCAGCAGCGTAGGGCTAGCGGGAGGGCCACAGAAAAATGAGCAGTTCTTC
. | . | TRBJ1-2 | TRBV28 | CASSLHLAAHYGYTF | TGTGCCAGCAGTCTTCACCTGGCGGCCCACTATGGCTACACCTTC
. | . | TRBJ2-7 | TRBV15 | CATSRELHKSTYEQYF | TGTGCCACCAGCAGAGAGCTCCACAAAAGTACCTACGAGCAGTACTTC
TRBD1 | . | TRBJ1-5 | TRBV19 | CASSIDRRPGTVYSNQPQHF | TGTGCCAGTAGTATAGACCGACGTCCCGGGACAGTTTATAGCAATCAGCCCCAGCATTTT
. | . | TRBJ2-7 | TRBV6-5 | CASSWGFSYEQYF | TGTGCCAGCAGTTGGGGCTTCTCCTACGAGCAGTACTTC
TRBD2 | . | TRBJ2-7 | TRBV6-2/TRBV6-3 | CASSFPGLAGGPTYEQYF | TGTGCCAGCAGTTTTCCGGGACTAGCGGGAGGACCGACCTACGAGCAGTACTTC
. | . | TRBJ1-2 | TRBV28 | CASISPGGASYGYTF | TGTGCCAGCATTTCCCCCGGGGGGGCTTCCTATGGCTACACCTTC
. | once | TRBJ2-1 | TRBV11-2 | CASSARGFSGNEQFF | TGTGCCAGCAGCGCTCGTGGTTTCTCAGGGAATGAGCAGTTCTTC
TRBD2 | . | TRBJ2-3 | TRBV10-1 | CASRNTSGGGTDTQYF | TGCGCCAGCAGAAATACTAGCGGGGGGGGCACAGATACGCAGTATTTT
. | . | TRBJ1-5 | TRBV6-5 | CASKSGYSNQPQHF | TGTGCCAGCAAAAGCGGTTATAGCAATCAGCCCCAGCATTTT
. | . | TRBJ2-7 | TRBV2 | CASSPGSVSVVDSYEQYF | TGTGCCAGCAGTCCCGGATCCGTTAGCGTCGTCGACTCCTACGAGCAGTACTTC
TRBD1 | . | TRBJ1-3 | TRBV28 | CASSLLTGAGNTIYF | TGTGCCAGCAGTTTGCTGACAGGGGCTGGAAACACCATATATTTT
TRBD2 | . | TRBJ2-1 | TRBV11-2 | CASSLAPLAGEQFF | TGTGCCAGCAGCTTAGCCCCCCTAGCGGGAGAACAGTTCTTC
. | . | TRBJ1-2 | TRBV28 | CASSLGSGGGGYTF | TGTGCCAGCAGTTTAGGATCTGGGGGCGGGGGCTACACCTTC